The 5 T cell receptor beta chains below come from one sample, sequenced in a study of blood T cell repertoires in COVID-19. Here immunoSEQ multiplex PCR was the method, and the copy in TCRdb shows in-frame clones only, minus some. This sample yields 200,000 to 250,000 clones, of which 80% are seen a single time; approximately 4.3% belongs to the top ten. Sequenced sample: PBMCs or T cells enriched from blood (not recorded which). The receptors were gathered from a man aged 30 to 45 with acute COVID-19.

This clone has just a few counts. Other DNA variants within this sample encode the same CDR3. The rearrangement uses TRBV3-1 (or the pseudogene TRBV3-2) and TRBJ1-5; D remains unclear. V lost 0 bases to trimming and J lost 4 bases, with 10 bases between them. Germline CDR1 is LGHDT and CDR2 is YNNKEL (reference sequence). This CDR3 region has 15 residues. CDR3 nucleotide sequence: TGTGCCAGCAGCCAAGAAGGCGGAGCTAATCAGCCCCAGCATTTT. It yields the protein CASSQEGGANQPQHF.

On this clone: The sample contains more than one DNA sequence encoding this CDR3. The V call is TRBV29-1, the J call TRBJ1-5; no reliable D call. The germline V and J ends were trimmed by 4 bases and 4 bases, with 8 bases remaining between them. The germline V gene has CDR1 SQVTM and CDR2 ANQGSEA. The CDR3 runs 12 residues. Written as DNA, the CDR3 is TGCAGCGTTGGCGGCGGGAATCAGCCCCAGCATTTT. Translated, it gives CSVGGGNQPQHF.

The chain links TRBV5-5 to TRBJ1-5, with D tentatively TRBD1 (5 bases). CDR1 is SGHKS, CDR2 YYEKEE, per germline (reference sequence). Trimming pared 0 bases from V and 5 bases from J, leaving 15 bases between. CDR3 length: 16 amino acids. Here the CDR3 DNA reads TGTGCCAGCAGCTTGGTGGTGTCTAGGGGCGATCAGCCCCAGCATTTT. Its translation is CASSLVVSRGDQPQHF.

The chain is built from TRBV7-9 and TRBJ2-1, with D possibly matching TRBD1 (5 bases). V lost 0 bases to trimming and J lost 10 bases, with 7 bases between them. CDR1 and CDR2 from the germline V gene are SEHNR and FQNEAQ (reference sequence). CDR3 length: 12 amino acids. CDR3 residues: CASSLAREEQFF. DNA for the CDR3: TGTGCCAGCAGCTTAGCCAGGGAAGAGCAGTTCTTC.

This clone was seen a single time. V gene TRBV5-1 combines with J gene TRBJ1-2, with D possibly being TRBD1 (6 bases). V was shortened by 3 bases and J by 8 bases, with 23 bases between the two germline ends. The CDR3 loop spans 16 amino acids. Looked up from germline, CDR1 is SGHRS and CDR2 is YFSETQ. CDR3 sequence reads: CASSSGQPSGIGGYTF. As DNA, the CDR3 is TGCGCCAGCAGCTCTGGACAGCCCTCCGGTATAGGCGGCTACACCTTC.